This T cell receptor (beta chain) was recovered during a study of regulatory T cells in long-lasting Graves disease. This CDR3 spans 13 amino acids. Trimming removed 2 bases at V and 1 base at J, with 5 bases between. From germline, CDR1 is KGHSH and CDR2 LQKENI. Building of the TCR beta libraries involved iRepertoire HTBI primers and Arm-PCR of CDR3 regions. TCRdb independently ran MiXCR on the multiplex PCR reads; one entry per CDR3 protein. The sample consists of nearly 350,000 distinct CDR3 sequences, 20% of them appearing once. The time point here: persistent/refractory GD, antithyroid drugs over 5 years with positive TRAb. PBMC-derived RNA was used for the TCR library. EDTA tubes collected approximately 10 milliliters of peripheral blood.

The specimen was peripheral blood mononuclear cells (PBMCs), collected when the disease was refractory, from a patient treated with antithyroid drugs. The genes are TRBV18 and TRBJ2-5, with unresolved D. This TCR was sampled from a female donor with Graves disease. The CDR3 bases are TGTGCCAGCTCACCAGGGTTCCAAGAGACCCAGTACTTC. This sequence encodes CASSPGFQETQYF.